Sequencing of this T cell receptor (beta chain) was carried out in a study of regulatory T cells in long-lasting Graves disease. Notes on the study in general: The study found TRBV28, TRBJ1-2 and TRBJ2-5 favored in persistent disease.

Time point defined: newly diagnosed GD, antithyroid drugs for less than 3 months. PBMCs were the source of the RNA used for TCR sequencing. Peripheral blood, at about 10 milliliters, went into EDTA tubes. Arm-PCR of CDR3 regions and iRepertoire HTBI primers were the basis on which TCR beta libraries were built. TCRdb ran MiXCR on the multiplex PCR reads and lists one entry per CDR3 protein. The sample lists about 240,000 distinct CDR3 sequences; 20% to 25% were seen once. Germline V lookup: CDR1 SGHVS, CDR2 FNYEAQ. V dropped 5 bases and J dropped 3; count of bases not matched to a gene: 4. The CDR3 spans 16 residues. This clonotype was seen at least ten times. No antigen is known for it.

The chain combines TRBV7-6 with TRBJ2-7, with 16 bases lining up with TRBD2. Here the sequenced sample was peripheral blood mononuclear cells (PBMCs), taken at new diagnosis, from a patient treated with antithyroid drugs. The sequence derives from a female donor with Graves disease. DNA of the CDR3: TGTGCCAGCAGCAAGGGACTAGCGGGAGGGATCTACGAGCAGTACTTC. Residues: CASSKGLAGGIYEQYF.